The 14 T cell receptor beta chains presented below share a single source sample, sequenced in a study of blood T cell repertoires in COVID-19. Repertoires were generated with immunoSEQ multiplex PCR, while TCRdb's copy carries only in-frame clones and drops some. The profile shows fewer than 200,000 clones, under 85% of them singletons. The sequencing sample was made of PBMCs or T cells enriched from blood (not recorded which). The receptors come from a man aged 50 or older who had recovered from COVID-19.

The CDR3 loop is CASSQLGTIGELFF. The CDR3, as DNA: TGTGCCAGCAGCCAACTCGGCACTATCGGGGAGCTGTTTTTT. This sequence joins TRBV14 and TRBJ2-2; D is uncertain. Germline V CDR1 and CDR2: SGHDN, FVKESK. V was trimmed by 2 bases and J by 7 bases, leaving 11 bases between them. The length of the CDR3 is 14 residues.

The rearrangement links TRBV5-1 to TRBJ2-5, with 7 bases identical to TRBD2. Per germline, CDR1 SGHRS and CDR2 YFSETQ. V was pared by 7 bases and J by 2 bases, with 5 bases of the junction left unmatched. The CDR3 sequence is 13 residues long. CDR3 DNA sequence: TGCGCCAGCGCGCCTAGCGGACAAGAGACCCAGTACTTC. It encodes CASAPSGQETQYF.

The rearrangement joins TRBV6-5 to TRBJ2-5; weak D call: TRBD2 (6 bases). The germline gives CDR1 MNHEY, CDR2 SVGAGI. V was trimmed by 6 bases and J by 4 bases, leaving 15 bases between them. The CDR3 is 14 amino acids. CDR3 loop: CASRVPGSRETQYF. CDR3 nucleotide sequence: TGTGCCAGCAGGGTCCCCGGGAGCAGAGAGACCCAGTACTTC.

The chain combines TRBV27 with TRBJ1-6, with D perhaps TRBD1 (6 bases). The germline CDR1 and CDR2 sequences are MNHEY and SMNVEV (reference sequence). The CDR3 is 17 residues long. Trimming took off 6 bases at V and 3 bases at J, with 18 bases between the two ends. The CDR3: CASSPRPTGNYNSPLHF. Here the CDR3 DNA reads TGTGCCAGCAGCCCCCGCCCCACAGGGAACTATAATTCACCCCTCCACTTT.

This clone was observed a few times. The rearrangement links TRBV11-2 to TRBJ1-2, with 7 bases identical to TRBD1. V dropped 3 bases and J dropped 6; count of bases not matched to a gene: 7. The germline V gene encodes CDR1 SGHAT and CDR2 FQNNGV. This CDR3 contains 14 residues. The chain's CDR3 is CASSFEAGGNGYTF. The CDR3 nucleotides are TGTGCCAGCAGCTTCGAGGCAGGGGGGAATGGCTACACCTTC.

V gene TRBV3-1 (or the pseudogene TRBV3-2) combines with J gene TRBJ2-7, with D possibly TRBD2 on 6 matching bases. This CDR3 region has 15 residues. V was cut by 4 bases and J by 0 bases, with 13 bases left in between. Germline V gene sequence: CDR1 LGHDT, CDR2 YNNKEL (reference sequence). CDR3 protein: CASSPVGGNSYEQYF. The CDR3 region has the DNA TGTGCCAGCAGCCCGGTCGGAGGGAACTCCTACGAGCAGTACTTC.

The chain is built from TRBV6-5 and TRBJ2-7, with a weak D call TRBD1 (6 bases). The CDR3 totals 14 residues. Germline values: CDR1 MNHEY, CDR2 SVGAGI. V lost 3 bases and J 4 bases, leaving 13 bases between the germline ends. CDR3 amino acids: CASSYDRSGYEQYF. In DNA form, the CDR3 reads TGTGCCAGCAGTTATGACAGGTCAGGGTACGAGCAGTACTTC.

The chain combines TRBV5-5 with TRBJ2-2; the D is unclear. The CDR3 runs to 16 residues. The germline V gene has CDR1 SGHKS and CDR2 YYEKEE (reference sequence). Trimming left V 0 bases short and J 0 bases short, with 9 bases between. The CDR3 nucleotides read TGTGCCAGCAGCTTGGTTGCAGGAACGAACACCGGGGAGCTGTTTTTT. Its protein is CASSLVAGTNTGELFF.

The chain links TRBV4-1 to TRBJ2-3, with D hard to call. From germline, CDR1 is MGHRA and CDR2 YSYEKL. The V end was cut by 4 bases, the J end by 8 bases, with 10 bases between. The CDR3 has 12 amino acids. Written as DNA, the CDR3 is TGCGCCAGCAGCCCATTACCGGGTACGCAGTATTTT. Translated, it gives CASSPLPGTQYF.

This rearrangement joins TRBV14 to TRBJ2-7, with TRBD2 matching 8 bases. J was trimmed by 11 bases and V by 0 bases; bases with no gene match: 12. In germline, CDR1 is SGHDN, CDR2 FVKESK. The CDR3 totals 15 residues. CDR3 nucleotide sequence: TGTGCCAGCAGCCAAGATGCGGGGACTAGGGGCCGCGAGTACTTC. This gives the protein CASSQDAGTRGREYF.

The chain is built from TRBV11-2 and TRBJ1-2; D not resolved. Germline V gene data show CDR1 as SGHAT and CDR2 as FQNNGV. CDR3 length equals 16 residues. With 0 bases removed from V and 7 bases from J, the gap between germline ends came to 18 bases. The CDR3 coding sequence is TGTGCCAGCAGCTTAGATCCCACGGGGAGTAAAAGTGGCTACACCTTC. The encoded protein is CASSLDPTGSKSGYTF.

The chain joins TRBV3-1 (or the pseudogene TRBV3-2) to TRBJ1-6; D is unclear. The ends were cut back, 4 bases at V and 5 bases at J, with 9 bases in the middle. This CDR3 spans 14 amino acids. CDR1 is LGHDT and CDR2 is YNNKEL in the germline V gene (reference sequence). This CDR3 is CASSLEANNSPLHF. CDR3 in DNA: TGTGCCAGCAGCCTCGAGGCGAATAATTCACCCCTCCACTTT.

This clone was seen once. The gene calls are TRBV9 and TRBJ1-6, with D possibly being TRBD1 (6 bases). The germline V gene has CDR1 SGDLS and CDR2 YYNGEE. The V end was cut by 2 bases, the J end by 7 bases, with 10 bases between. The length of the CDR3 is 14 residues. CDR3 protein: CASSVQGSNSPLHF. As DNA, the CDR3 is TGTGCCAGCAGCGTCCAGGGGTCAAATTCACCCCTCCACTTT. The whole variable domain, filled in from reference TRBV9 and TRBJ1-6, reads DSGVTQTPKHLITATGQRVTLRCSPRSGDLSVYWYQQSLDQGLQFLIQYYNGEERAKGNILERFSAQQFPDLHSELNLSSLELGDSALYFCASSVQGSNSPLHFGNGTRLTVT.

This clone is a singleton in its sample. The chain links TRBV6-2 or TRBV6-3 to TRBJ2-7; 9 bases map to TRBD1. The J segment lost 2 bases and the V segment lost 3 bases, leaving 8 bases of the junction unmatched. This CDR3 is built from 16 residues. In germline, CDR1 is MNHEY, CDR2 SVGEGT. CDR3 bases: TGTGCCAGCAGTTATGTCACCGGGACAGGGCCCTACGAGCAGTACTTC. This translates into CASSYVTGTGPYEQYF.